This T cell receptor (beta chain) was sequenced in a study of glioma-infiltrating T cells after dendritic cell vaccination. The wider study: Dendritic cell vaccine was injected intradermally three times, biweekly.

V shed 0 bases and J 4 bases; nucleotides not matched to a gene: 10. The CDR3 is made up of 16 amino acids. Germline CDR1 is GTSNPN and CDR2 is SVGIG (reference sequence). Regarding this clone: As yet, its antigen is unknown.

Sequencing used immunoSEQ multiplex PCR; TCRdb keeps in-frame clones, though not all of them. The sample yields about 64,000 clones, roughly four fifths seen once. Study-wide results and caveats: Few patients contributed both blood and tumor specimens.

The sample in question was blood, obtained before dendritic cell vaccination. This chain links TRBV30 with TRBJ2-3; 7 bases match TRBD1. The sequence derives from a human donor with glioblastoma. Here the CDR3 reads CAWSVARGSWADTQYF. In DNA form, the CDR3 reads TGTGCCTGGAGTGTCGCCAGGGGGTCTTGGGCAGATACGCAGTATTTT.